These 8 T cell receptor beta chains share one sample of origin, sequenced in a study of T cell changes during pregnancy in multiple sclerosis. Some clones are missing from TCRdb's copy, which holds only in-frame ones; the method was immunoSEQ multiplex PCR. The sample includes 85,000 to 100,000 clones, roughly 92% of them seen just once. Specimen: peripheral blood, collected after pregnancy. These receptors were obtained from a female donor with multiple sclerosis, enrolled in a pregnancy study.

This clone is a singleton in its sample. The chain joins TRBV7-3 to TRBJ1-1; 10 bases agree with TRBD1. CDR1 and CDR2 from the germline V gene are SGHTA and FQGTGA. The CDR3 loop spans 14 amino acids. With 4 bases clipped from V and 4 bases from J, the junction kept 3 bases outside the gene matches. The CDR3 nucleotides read TGTGCCAGCAGCTCGACAGGGGGCTTCACTGAAGCTTTCTTT. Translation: CASSSTGGFTEAFF.

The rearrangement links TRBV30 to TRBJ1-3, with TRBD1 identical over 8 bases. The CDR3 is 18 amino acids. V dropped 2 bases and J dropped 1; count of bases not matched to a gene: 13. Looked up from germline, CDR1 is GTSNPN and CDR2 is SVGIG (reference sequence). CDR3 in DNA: TGTGCCTGGAGTACCTGGACAGGGAAGATTGGTTCTGGAAACACCATATATTTT. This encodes CAWSTWTGKIGSGNTIYF.

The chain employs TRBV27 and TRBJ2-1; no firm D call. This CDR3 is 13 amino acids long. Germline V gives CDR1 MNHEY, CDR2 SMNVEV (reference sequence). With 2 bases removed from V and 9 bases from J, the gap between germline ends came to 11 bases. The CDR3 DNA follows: TGTGCCAGCAGTTTAGCGGCAAGGAGTGAGCAGTTCTTC. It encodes CASSLAARSEQFF.

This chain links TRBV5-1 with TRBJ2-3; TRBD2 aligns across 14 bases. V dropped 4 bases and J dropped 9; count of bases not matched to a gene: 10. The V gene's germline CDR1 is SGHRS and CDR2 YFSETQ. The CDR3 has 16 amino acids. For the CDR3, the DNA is TGCGCCAGCAGCACCTACGGACTAGCGGGAGGCAGGACGCAGTATTTT. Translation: CASSTYGLAGGRTQYF.

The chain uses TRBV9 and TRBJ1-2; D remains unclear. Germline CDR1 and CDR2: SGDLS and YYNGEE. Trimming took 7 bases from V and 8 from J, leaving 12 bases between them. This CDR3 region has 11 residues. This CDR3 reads CASGRTGGYTF. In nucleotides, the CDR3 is TGTGCCAGCGGTCGAACGGGGGGCTACACCTTC.

CDR3 coding DNA: TGTGCCAGCAGCCAACCGGGACAGGGCTTGGACGAGCAGTACTTC. This translates into CASSQPGQGLDEQYF. The chain combines TRBV4-2 with TRBJ2-7, with 9 bases identical to TRBD1. The CDR3 contains 15 residues. Germline V CDR1 and CDR2: LGHNA, YNFKEQ. Trimming removed 2 bases from V and 5 bases from J; junction bases left unmatched: 7.

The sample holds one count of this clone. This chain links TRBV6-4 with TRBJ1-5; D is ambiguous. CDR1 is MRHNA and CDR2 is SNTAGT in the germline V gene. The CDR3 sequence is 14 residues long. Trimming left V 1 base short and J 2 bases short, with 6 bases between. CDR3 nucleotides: TGTGCCAGCAGTGACTGGAGTGGCAATCAGCCCCAGCATTTT. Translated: CASSDWSGNQPQHF.

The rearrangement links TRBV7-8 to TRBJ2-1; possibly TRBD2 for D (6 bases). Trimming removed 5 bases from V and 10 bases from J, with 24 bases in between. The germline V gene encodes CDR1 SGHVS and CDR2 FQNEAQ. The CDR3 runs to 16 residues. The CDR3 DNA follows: TGTGCCAGCAGCCCGAAGTCGGGGGACCGACAATACGAGCAGTTCTTC. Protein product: CASSPKSGDRQYEQFF.